This T cell receptor beta chain originates from a study of blood T cell repertoires in COVID-19. Across the whole study: Some COVID-19 samples were acute and others convalescent; all came from the United States, Italy and Spain. T cells, B-cell-depleted T cells, or PBMCs supplied cDNA or gDNA.

Original data processing: Cell counts per sample came from amplifying reference gene primers. Repertoires were generated with immunoSEQ multiplex PCR, while TCRdb's copy carries only in-frame clones and drops some. That table furnishes V, J and clone size, whereas the DNA furnished D and trimming. The data contain roughly 80,000 clones, under 85% of them seen just once; the ten biggest clones take up about an eighth. The V gene's germline CDR1 is ENHRY and CDR2 SYGVKD. This CDR3 region has 15 residues. Trimming took 6 bases from V and 4 from J, leaving 18 bases between them. In this sample, this clone turned up once.

Sequencing input: peripheral blood. The sequence was collected from a human donor in a cohort sampled during active COVID-19. This chain connects TRBV10-3 to TRBJ2-5; D may be TRBD1 (6 bases). Here the CDR3 reads CAISPTRGGGETQYF. In nucleotides, the CDR3 is TGTGCCATCAGCCCCACCAGGGGTGGCGGAGAGACCCAGTACTTC.